In this sample, the clone carrying this T cell receptor (beta chain) turned up many times. Its antigen is unidentified. This specimen belongs to a study of CD8 T cells in ankylosing spondylitis. Study-level findings and limits: Clones linked to disease, bearing a CD8+ phenotype, were relatively rare in peripheral blood. For ankylosing spondylitis blood, a TCR beta motif of about 8 highly homologous variants appeared characteristic. In ankylosing spondylitis patients, matched synovial fluid reportedly showed significant enrichment of disease-linked clones.

The CDR3 runs 16 residues. After removal of 4 bases from V and 3 bases from J, the junction contained 8 bases not matched to a gene. CDR1 is SQVTM and CDR2 is ANQGSEA in the germline V gene. Molecular-barcoded quantitative 5'-RACE produced these TCR beta libraries. MiXCR, applied by TCRdb to the 5' RACE reads, yields one record per CDR3 protein. The sample comprises about 220,000 distinct CDR3 sequences, more than 5.5% of which are singletons, and approximately 15% rests with the top ten. Sequencing was carried out using blood, either unsorted or a sorted T cell fraction (not recorded which). The V call is TRBV29-1, the J call TRBJ2-1; 11 positions match TRBD2. The source of this sequence is a male donor with ankylosing spondylitis. CDR3: CSVGGLAGANYNEQFF. The CDR3 nucleotides are TGCAGCGTTGGAGGACTAGCGGGCGCTAACTACAATGAGCAGTTCTTC.